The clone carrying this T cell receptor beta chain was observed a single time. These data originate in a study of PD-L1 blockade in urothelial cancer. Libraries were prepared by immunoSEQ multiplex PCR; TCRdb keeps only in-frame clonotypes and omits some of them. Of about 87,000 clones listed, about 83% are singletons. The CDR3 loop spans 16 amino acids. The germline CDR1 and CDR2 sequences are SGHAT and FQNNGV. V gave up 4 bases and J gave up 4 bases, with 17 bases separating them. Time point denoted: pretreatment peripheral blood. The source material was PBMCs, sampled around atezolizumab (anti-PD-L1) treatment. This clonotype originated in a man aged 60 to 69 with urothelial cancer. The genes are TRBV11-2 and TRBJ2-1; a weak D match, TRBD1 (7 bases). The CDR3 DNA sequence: TGTGCCAGCAGCTCCCGGGAGACAGGGCTTTACAATGAGCAGTTCTTC. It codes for CASSSRETGLYNEQFF.